The present entry profiles one T cell receptor (beta chain) with its context. The antigen remains undetermined. TCRdb reanalysed the RT-PCR reads using MiXCR and keeps one entry per CDR3 protein. The sample gives approximately 300,000 distinct CDR3 sequences, around 22% of which show up once; 10% is in the top ten. This sample is drawn from a study of response to subunit inactivated influenza vaccine. General observations from the study: Authors suggested each seasonal flu vaccination may recruit only limited numbers of new T cells.

The CDR3 is 15 residues long. V shed 3 bases and J 6 bases; nucleotides not matched to a gene: 6. The germline V gene encodes CDR1 SGHAT and CDR2 FQNNGV. The sample here was PBMCs from blood, taken approximately 20 months after vaccination. The TCR comes from a man aged 50 to 75 who received an inactivated influenza vaccine. The J gene is TRBJ2-3, the V gene TRBV11-2, with 10 bases that match TRBD2. Here the CDR3 DNA reads TGTGCCAGCAGCTTCCGGACTAGCGGTGTGGATACGCAGTATTTT. Protein product: CASSFRTSGVDTQYF.